The present entry profiles one T cell receptor (beta chain) with its context. The data were taken from a study of blood T cell repertoires in COVID-19. Study information: The United States, Italy and Spain were the sources of the acute and convalescent COVID-19 samples. T cells, B-cell-depleted T cells, or PBMCs provided the cDNA or gDNA that served as material.

TCRdb's copy holds only in-frame clones and misses some; the assay was immunoSEQ multiplex PCR. The data contain some 120,000 clones, under 95% of them singletons. The V gene's germline CDR1 is SNHLY and CDR2 FYNNEI. Trimming cost V 7 bases and J 1 base, with 16 bases left between them. This CDR3 contains 16 residues. The sequence derives from a man in his 60s with COVID-19, enrolled during active disease. The chain combines TRBV2 with TRBJ2-2, with a possible D match to TRBD1 (5 bases). The sequenced sample was peripheral blood. CDR3 region: CASTPLGQGNTGELFF. The CDR3 nucleotides read TGTGCCAGCACCCCATTGGGGCAGGGGAACACCGGGGAGCTGTTTTTT.